This T cell receptor beta chain was found in a study of neurological immune-mediated disorders. Unsorted libraries were generated from 2 million PBMCs. These cells had been stored in RNAlater at -80 C. Germline V gene sequence: CDR1 MNHNS, CDR2 SASEGT. The CDR3 runs to 10 residues. The V and J ends lost 7 bases and 6 bases respectively, with 4 bases between them. This clonotype appeared many times. MiXCR, run by TCRdb on the 5' RACE reads, gives a single entry per CDR3 protein. This sample has 25,000 to 40,000 distinct CDR3 sequences, with approximately 1.5% found just once. V gene TRBV6-1 combines with J gene TRBJ2-1; no definite D call. Sequencing used PBMCs. The TCR sequence derives from a woman aged 25 to 39 with multiple sclerosis. This CDR3 is CASNPNEQFF. CDR3 in DNA: TGTGCCAGCAACCCCAATGAGCAGTTCTTC.